The 29 T cell receptor beta chains below come from one sample, sequenced in a study of PD-1 blockade in mismatch repair-deficient tumors. Method: immunoSEQ multiplex PCR; TCRdb's copy keeps in-frame clones and lacks some. Counted here are approximately 25,000 clones, around 80% occurring once; the ten biggest clones make up 20% to 25%. Material: peripheral blood, obtained 12 weeks after starting pembrolizumab. These receptors all stem from an adult with mismatch repair-deficient cancer.

The chain links TRBV11-2 to TRBJ2-7, with 7 bases matching TRBD2. Germline values: CDR1 SGHAT, CDR2 FQNNGV. J was trimmed by 3 bases and V by 0 bases; bases with no gene match: 2. This CDR3 is 14 amino acids long. The CDR3 spells CASSLEGTNYEQYF. The CDR3 bases are TGTGCCAGCAGCTTAGAAGGGACTAACTACGAGCAGTACTTC.

J is TRBJ1-3 and V is TRBV19, with TRBD1 identical over 7 bases. Per the germline V gene, CDR1 is LNHDA and CDR2 is SQIVND (reference sequence). V was pared by 8 bases and J by 0 bases, with 4 bases of the junction left unmatched. There are 14 residues in the CDR3. In DNA form, the CDR3 reads TGTGCCAGTCAGGACAGGCTCTCTGGAAACACCATATATTTT. It yields the protein CASQDRLSGNTIYF.

The J gene is TRBJ2-7, the V gene TRBV10-3, with 8 bases that match TRBD2. The CDR3 sequence is 16 residues long. V lost 3 bases, J lost 3 bases, and 10 bases stayed unmatched. Germline lookup yields CDR1 ENHRY and CDR2 SYGVKD. The CDR3 region is CAISDHSLAEGYEQYF. The CDR3, as DNA: TGTGCCATCAGTGATCATTCACTAGCGGAAGGCTACGAGCAGTACTTC.

Notes on this clone: At the DNA level, this CDR3 is encoded by other sequences in the same sample as well. This chain uses TRBV4-1 with TRBJ2-7, with a possible D match to TRBD2 (5 bases). The V end was cut by 1 base, the J end by 0 bases, with 10 bases between. CDR3 size: 15 residues. Germline V gene lookup returns CDR1 MGHRA and CDR2 YSYEKL. The CDR3 sequence is CASSQVAGSSYEQYF. In nucleotides, the CDR3 is TGCGCCAGCAGCCAAGTGGCGGGTAGCTCCTACGAGCAGTACTTC.

V usage is TRBV18 and J usage is TRBJ2-5; possible D gene TRBD2, 7 bases. With 4 bases removed from V and 5 bases from J, the gap between germline ends came to 23 bases. Germline lookup yields CDR1 KGHSH and CDR2 LQKENI. This CDR3 region has 17 residues. The CDR3: CASSLPPSRGASETQYF. The CDR3 coding sequence is TGTGCCAGCTCACTGCCCCCCAGCCGGGGGGCGAGTGAGACCCAGTACTTC.

The V gene is TRBV5-8, the J gene TRBJ2-3; D uncertain. Germline V gene sequence: CDR1 SGHTS, CDR2 YDEGEE. This CDR3 has 13 amino acids. Between the trimmed V and J ends, which lost 4 bases and 4 bases, there was a span of 10 bases. The CDR3 DNA sequence: TGTGCCAGCAGCGCATACCCGTCAGATACGCAGTATTTT. As protein: CASSAYPSDTQYF. Based on the CDR3 plus reference TRBV5-8 and TRBJ2-3, the full variable domain is EAGVTQSPTHLIKTRGQQATLRCSPISGHTSVYWYQQALGLGLQFLLWYDEGEERNRGNFPPRFSGRQFPNYSSELNVNALELEDSALYLCASSAYPSDTQYFGPGTRLTVL.

V is TRBV4-1 and J is TRBJ2-7; 7 nucleotides agree with TRBD2. The CDR3 length is 17 residues. From germline, CDR1 is MGHRA and CDR2 YSYEKL. V shed 8 bases and J 3 bases; nucleotides not matched to a gene: 19. The CDR3 protein is CASLGGEKSRKVYEQYF. Here the CDR3 DNA reads TGCGCCAGCCTGGGGGGGGAGAAAAGTCGAAAAGTCTACGAGCAGTACTTC.

The chain carries TRBV7-2 and TRBJ2-7, with 13 bases matching TRBD2. Germline V gene lookup returns CDR1 SGHTA and CDR2 FQGNSA. Unmatched junction bases numbered 8, after V lost 5 bases and J lost 7 bases. This CDR3 is built from 15 residues. The CDR3 is CASSPRTSGSREQYF. In DNA, the CDR3 is TGTGCCAGCAGCCCTAGGACTAGCGGGAGTAGGGAGCAGTACTTC.

The CDR3 region is CASSPTRVQETQYF. The DNA of the CDR3 is TGTGCCAGCAGCCCGACTCGCGTCCAAGAGACCCAGTACTTC. The genes are TRBV4-2 and TRBJ2-5; no firm D call. CDR1 and CDR2 from the germline V gene are LGHNA and YNFKEQ. There are 14 residues in the CDR3. The V and J ends lost 4 bases and 1 base respectively, with 10 bases between them.

This clone has only one observation. The chain uses TRBV28 and TRBJ2-3, with 8 positions matching TRBD2. V shed 3 bases and J 0 bases; nucleotides not matched to a gene: 8. The V gene's germline CDR1 is MDHEN and CDR2 SYDVKM. This CDR3 spans 17 amino acids. Here the CDR3 reads CASSFPTSGESTDTQYF. The CDR3 coding sequence is TGTGCCAGCAGTTTTCCCACTAGCGGAGAAAGCACAGATACGCAGTATTTT.

The chain joins TRBV2 to TRBJ1-5; D is ambiguous. This CDR3 spans 14 amino acids. Germline CDR1 reads SNHLY; CDR2 reads FYNNEI. V was shortened by 4 bases and J by 9 bases, with 16 bases between the two germline ends. DNA for the CDR3: TGTGCCAGCAGTGTTGGGCGGCCCTATAGGCCCCAGCATTTT. Translating gives CASSVGRPYRPQHF.

The genes are TRBV9 and TRBJ2-1; D not resolved. V lost 6 bases to trimming and J lost 5 bases, with 6 bases between them. The CDR3 totals 11 residues. Germline assignment: CDR1 SGDLS and CDR2 YYNGEE. The CDR3 DNA is TGTGCCAGCAATAGGGACAATGAGCAGTTCTTC. Protein: CASNRDNEQFF.

V is TRBV6-1 and J is TRBJ1-2; maybe TRBD1 (6 bases). V was cut by 4 bases and J by 4 bases, with 10 bases left in between. The germline gives CDR1 MNHNS, CDR2 SASEGT. This CDR3 has 13 amino acids. The CDR3 sequence is CASSVQGGYGYTF. Here the CDR3 DNA reads TGTGCCAGCAGTGTACAGGGAGGCTATGGCTACACCTTC.

This rearrangement joins TRBV13 to TRBJ1-1; TRBD1 matches at 7 bases. From germline, CDR1 is PRHDT and CDR2 FYEKMQ (reference sequence). V shed 5 bases and J 10 bases; nucleotides not matched to a gene: 13. This CDR3 contains 14 residues. CDR3 coding DNA: TGTGCCAGCAGCCTATTCCAGGGGGGGGTAGGAGCTTTCTTT. Translated, it gives CASSLFQGGVGAFF.

The chain employs TRBV6-5 and TRBJ1-2; a weak D match, TRBD1 (5 bases). The germline V and J ends were trimmed by 7 bases and 8 bases, with 17 bases remaining between them. The CDR3 has 13 amino acids. CDR1 is MNHEY, CDR2 SVGAGI, per germline. The CDR3: CASTNGGSWGYTF. The DNA of the CDR3 is TGTGCCAGCACCAACGGGGGTAGTTGGGGCTACACCTTC.

The rearrangement joins TRBV25-1 to TRBJ2-5; TRBD1 or TRBD2 may be the D gene (5 bases each). Germline CDR1 is MGHDK and CDR2 is SYGVNS. With 5 bases removed from V and 4 bases from J, the gap between germline ends came to 17 bases. This CDR3 comprises 15 residues. The CDR3 sequence is CASSSRDLGGETQYF. The CDR3 DNA reads TGTGCCAGCAGTTCGAGGGACCTAGGAGGAGAGACCCAGTACTTC.

The V gene is TRBV4-1, the J gene TRBJ2-1, with TRBD2 identical over 11 bases. Germline V lookup: CDR1 MGHRA, CDR2 YSYEKL. The length of the CDR3 is 17 residues. V trimming: 1 base; J trimming: 4 bases; junction bases outside the gene matches: 6. This CDR3 is CASSQATGTSGYNEQFF. DNA for the CDR3: TGCGCCAGCAGCCAAGCCACCGGGACTAGCGGATACAATGAGCAGTTCTTC.

The J gene is TRBJ1-1, the V gene TRBV7-9; no definite D call. Looked up from germline, CDR1 is SEHNR and CDR2 is FQNEAQ (reference sequence). The CDR3 length is 16 residues. Trimming shortened V by 2 bases and J by 3 bases, and 16 bases separated the two germline ends. The CDR3 loop reads CASSLIDLSRHTEAFF. The CDR3, as DNA: TGTGCCAGCAGCTTAATTGACCTCTCCAGGCACACTGAAGCTTTCTTT.

The CDR3 DNA reads TGTGCCAGCAGTGAAATGGCTAGCGGGAGAGTTTACAATGAGCAGTTCTTC. Amino acid sequence: CASSEMASGRVYNEQFF. This sequence joins TRBV2 and TRBJ2-1, with 10 positions matching TRBD2. The trim removed 2 bases at V and 4 bases at J, leaving 8 bases unmatched. The length of the CDR3 is 17 residues. Germline V gene lookup returns CDR1 SNHLY and CDR2 FYNNEI. The full variable domain, rest sourced from reference TRBV2 and TRBJ2-1, is EPEVTQTPSHQVTQMGQEVILRCVPISNHLYFYWYRQILGQKVEFLVSFYNNEISEKSEIFDDQFSVERPDGSNFTLKIRSTKLEDSAMYFCASSEMASGRVYNEQFFGPGTRLTVL.

A few counts support this clone. The chain links TRBV4-1 to TRBJ1-2, with D unclear. Germline assignment: CDR1 MGHRA and CDR2 YSYEKL. The CDR3 loop spans 13 amino acids. V shed 0 bases and J shed 8 bases, with 10 bases lying between them. The CDR3 DNA sequence: TGCGCCAGCAGCCAAGAAGGAGGTTGGGGCTACACCTTC. Translated, it gives CASSQEGGWGYTF.

V and J are TRBV27 and TRBJ2-5; TRBD1 or TRBD2 may be the D gene (6 bases each). V lost 6 bases and J 2 bases, leaving 22 bases between the germline ends. This CDR3 has 17 amino acids. Germline lookup yields CDR1 MNHEY and CDR2 SMNVEV (reference sequence). The CDR3 loop reads CASSWDIVVRGQETQYF. DNA for the CDR3: TGTGCCAGCAGCTGGGACATAGTAGTACGGGGGCAAGAGACCCAGTACTTC.

This chain links TRBV19 with TRBJ2-3; 12 nucleotides match TRBD2. J was trimmed by 5 bases and V by 4 bases; bases with no gene match: 4. There are 15 residues in the CDR3. From germline, CDR1 is LNHDA and CDR2 SQIVND (reference sequence). CDR3 sequence reads: CASSRLAGVGDTQYF. The CDR3 DNA is TGTGCCAGTAGTAGACTAGCGGGAGTTGGAGATACGCAGTATTTT.

The chain carries TRBV30 and TRBJ2-6; TRBD2 might be the D (7 bases). Trimming removed 2 bases at V and 2 bases at J, with 13 bases between. CDR3 length equals 16 residues. Germline CDR1 and CDR2: GTSNPN and SVGIG (reference sequence). The CDR3 spells CAWSTGGGPGANVLTF. The CDR3, as DNA: TGTGCCTGGAGTACGGGGGGCGGACCTGGGGCCAACGTCCTGACTTTC.

The chain is built from TRBV30 and TRBJ2-7; possible D gene TRBD1, 7 bases. This CDR3 has 15 amino acids. Germline assignment: CDR1 GTSNPN and CDR2 SVGIG (reference sequence). The V gene lost 5 bases and the J gene lost 7 bases, with 24 bases spanning the gap. CDR3 protein: CAWDSGTRAGGEQYF. The CDR3 DNA is TGTGCCTGGGACTCAGGCACAAGAGCAGGGGGGGAGCAGTACTTC.

This clone was observed a single time. The chain employs TRBV14 and TRBJ1-1; no reliable D call. Looked up from germline, CDR1 is SGHDN and CDR2 is FVKESK. CDR3 size: 12 residues. Trimming stripped 3 bases from V and 3 bases from J, with 5 bases between. CDR3 loop: CASSHGYTEAFF. Written as DNA, the CDR3 is TGTGCCAGCAGCCATGGTTACACTGAAGCTTTCTTT.

This chain connects TRBV7-8 to TRBJ2-5; D is perhaps TRBD2 (6 bases). The V end was cut by 2 bases, the J end by 9 bases, with 16 bases between. Germline V gene sequence: CDR1 SGHVS, CDR2 FQNEAQ. CDR3 length equals 14 residues. The CDR3 spells CASSLIRAPGAQYF. The CDR3 bases are TGTGCCAGCAGCTTAATCCGGGCTCCGGGGGCCCAGTACTTC. The full variable domain, in which reference TRBV7-8 and TRBJ2-5 provide the parts outside the CDR3, is GAGVSQSPRYKVAKRGQDVALRCDPISGHVSLFWYQQALGQGPEFLTYFQNEAQLDKSGLPSDRFFAERPEGSVSTLKIQRTQQEDSAVYLCASSLIRAPGAQYFGPGTRLLVL.

CDR3 in amino acids: CASSYSDSYNEQFF. For the CDR3, the DNA is TGTGCCAGCAGTTACTCAGACTCCTACAATGAGCAGTTCTTC. J is TRBJ2-1 and V is TRBV6-5; D remains unclear. Germline loops: CDR1 MNHEY, CDR2 SVGAGI. The germline V and J ends were trimmed by 0 bases and 0 bases, with 3 bases remaining between them. The CDR3 consists of 14 residues.

This chain uses TRBV6-5 with TRBJ2-3, with TRBD1 matching over 7 bases. This CDR3 contains 15 residues. V lost 0 bases and J lost 3; bases outside the gene matches: 3. Germline lookup yields CDR1 MNHEY and CDR2 SVGAGI. The DNA for the CDR3 is TGTGCCAGCAGTTACTCCAGGGGGTTGACAGATACGCAGTATTTT. This sequence encodes CASSYSRGLTDTQYF.

Concerning this clone: The same CDR3 is also encoded by other DNA sequences in this sample. V and J are TRBV12-5 and TRBJ2-1; no clear D gene. CDR1 and CDR2 (germline): LGHNT, FRNRAP. V lost 0 bases, J lost 5 bases, and 8 bases lay in between. The CDR3 is 14 amino acids. The CDR3 nucleotides are TGTGCTAGTGGTTTGGTATCCCCGAACAATGAGCAGTTCTTC. Translated, it gives CASGLVSPNNEQFF.